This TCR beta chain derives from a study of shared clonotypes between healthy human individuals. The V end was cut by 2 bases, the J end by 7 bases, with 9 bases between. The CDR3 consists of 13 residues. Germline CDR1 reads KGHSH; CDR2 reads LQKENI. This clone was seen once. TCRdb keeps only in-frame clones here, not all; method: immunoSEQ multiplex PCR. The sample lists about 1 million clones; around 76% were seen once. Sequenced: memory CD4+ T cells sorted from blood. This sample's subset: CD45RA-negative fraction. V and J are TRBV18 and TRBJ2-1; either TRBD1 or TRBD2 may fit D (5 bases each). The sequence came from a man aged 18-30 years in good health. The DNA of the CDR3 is TGTGCCAGCTCACCAGTGGGGGAGAATGAGCAGTTCTTC. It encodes CASSPVGENEQFF.